This T cell receptor beta chain was identified during a study of cytomegalovirus exposure and HLA in healthy donors. Looking at the study overall: Unique TCRs numbering some 77 million, obtained from HLA-typed donors, made up an early data release.

It was with 60 Vbeta and 13 Jbeta primers that the PCR ran. In the study's own analysis: Around 9.9 million shared chains were among the 65 million to 85 million unique TCR beta chains that a later analysis counted. Method: immunoSEQ multiplex PCR; TCRdb's copy keeps in-frame clones and lacks some. V, J and clone size reflect that table, while D and trimming were determined from the DNA. The table includes 95,000 or so clones, about 76% detected once. The CDR3 totals 13 residues. The germline CDR1 and CDR2 sequences are SGHDN and FVKESK. Trimming shortened V by 4 bases and J by 6 bases, and 11 bases separated the two germline ends. This clone has just one count.

The source is a woman aged 70 to 79 in good health and CMV-seropositive. The chain couples TRBV14 to TRBJ2-3; D may be TRBD2 (5 bases). The sequenced material came from PBMCs. In nucleotides, the CDR3 is TGTGCCAGCAGCCTTACCCCGGGGGATACGCAGTATTTT. Its protein product is CASSLTPGDTQYF. Full variable domain (outside the CDR3, taken from reference TRBV14 and TRBJ2-3): EAGVTQFPSHSVIEKGQTVTLRCDPISGHDNLYWYRRVMGKEIKFLLHFVKESKQDESGMPNNRFLAERTGGTYSTLKVQPAELEDSGVYFCASSLTPGDTQYFGPGTRLTVL.